A single sample is the source of the 3 T cell receptor beta chains below, sequenced in a study of cytomegalovirus exposure and HLA in healthy donors. Amplification used 60 Vbeta primers and 13 Jbeta primers. TCRdb's copy holds only in-frame clones and misses some; the assay was immunoSEQ multiplex PCR. The table lists more than 150,000 clones, 82% of them singletons. Sequenced input: PBMCs. The receptors were sampled from a woman between 50 and 59 years old in good health and CMV-seropositive.

The chain employs TRBV6-1 and TRBJ2-1; no reliable D call. Germline-derived CDR1 and CDR2 are MNHNS and SASEGT. Trimming shortened V by 6 bases and J by 6 bases, and 9 bases separated the two germline ends. This CDR3 has 12 amino acids. The CDR3 region has the DNA TGTGCCAGCAGCAAACTCGGCAATGAGCAGTTCTTC. Translating gives CASSKLGNEQFF.

The chain couples TRBV7-9 to TRBJ2-7; 7 bases align to TRBD1. This CDR3 is 12 amino acids long. J gave up 5 bases and V 8 bases, and 6 bases lay outside the gene matches. Germline assignment: CDR1 SEHNR and CDR2 FQNEAQ (reference sequence). Written as DNA, the CDR3 is TGTGCCAGCTGCCGGGACAGCGACGAGCAGTACTTC. This codes for CASCRDSDEQYF.

This chain connects TRBV6-5 to TRBJ1-4; 9 nucleotides agree with TRBD1. The ends lost 6 bases at V and 0 bases at J; junction bases unmatched: 2. Germline V gives CDR1 MNHEY, CDR2 SVGAGI. The CDR3 spans 15 residues. The CDR3 here is CASRQGAATNEKLFF. The CDR3 region has the DNA TGTGCCAGCAGACAGGGGGCAGCAACTAATGAAAAACTGTTTTTT.